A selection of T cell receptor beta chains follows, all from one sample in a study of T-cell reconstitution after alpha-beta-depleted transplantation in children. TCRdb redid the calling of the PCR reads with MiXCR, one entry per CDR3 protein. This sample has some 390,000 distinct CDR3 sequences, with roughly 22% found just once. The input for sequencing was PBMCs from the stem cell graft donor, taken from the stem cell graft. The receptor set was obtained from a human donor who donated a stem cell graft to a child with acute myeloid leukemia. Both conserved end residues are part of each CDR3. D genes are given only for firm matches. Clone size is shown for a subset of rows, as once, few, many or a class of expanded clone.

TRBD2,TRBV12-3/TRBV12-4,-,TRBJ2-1,TGTGCCAGCAGTTTAGGGGCGGGAGGGTTCCATGAGCAGTTCTTC,CASSLGAGGFHEQFF
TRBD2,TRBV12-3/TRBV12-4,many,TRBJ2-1,TGTGCCAGCAGTTTACTAGCGGGAGGGTACAATGAGCAGTTCTTC,CASSLLAGGYNEQFF
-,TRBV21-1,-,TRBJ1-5,TGTGCCAGCAGCCAGACAGGGGGACGGAATCAGCCCCAGCATTTT,CASSQTGGRNQPQHF
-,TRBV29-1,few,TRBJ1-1,TGCAGCGTTGTCCCCATGACAGGTGGAGACACTGAAGCTTTCTTT,CSVVPMTGGDTEAFF
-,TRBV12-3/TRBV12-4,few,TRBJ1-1,TGTGCCAGCAGCTTCTGGGGGGAGGTAACTGAAGCTTTCTTT,CASSFWGEVTEAFF
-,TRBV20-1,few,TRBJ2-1,TGCAGTGCTAGAGCCCGAGGGGGGGGAGCGGTGTCCTACAATGAGCAGTTCTTC,CSARARGGGAVSYNEQFF
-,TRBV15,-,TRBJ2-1,TGTGCCACCAGCAGAGATCCGGCTAGCGACAGTGAGCAGTTCTTC,CATSRDPASDSEQFF
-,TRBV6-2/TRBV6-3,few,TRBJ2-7,TGTGCCAGCAGGGTTGAATTTAGCTCCTACGAGCAGTACTTC,CASRVEFSSYEQYF
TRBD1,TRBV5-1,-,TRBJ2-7,TGCGCCAGCAGCTCCCCAGGGACAGGGCAATACGAGCAGTACTTC,CASSSPGTGQYEQYF
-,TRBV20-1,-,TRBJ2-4,TGCAGTGCTCACCTCGCGGGGTTAGGAAACATTCAGTACTTC,CSAHLAGLGNIQYF
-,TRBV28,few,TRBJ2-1,TGTGCCAGCAGCACCACAGTCTACAATGAGCAGTTCTTC,CASSTTVYNEQFF
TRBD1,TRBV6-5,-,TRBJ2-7,TGTGCCAGCAGTCCCAGTGGGGCCCAGGGGGTTTATTACGAGCAGTACTTC,CASSPSGAQGVYYEQYF
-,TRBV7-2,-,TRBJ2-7,TGTGCCAGCAGCGTCACCCGGGACAAATCCTACGAGCAGTACTTC,CASSVTRDKSYEQYF
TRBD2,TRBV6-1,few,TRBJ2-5,TGTGCCAGCAAGAGACTAGCGGGAGTCGAGACCCAGTACTTC,CASKRLAGVETQYF
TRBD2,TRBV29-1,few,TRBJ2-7,TGCAGCGGCCAGCGGGAGAGCTCCTATGAGCAGTACTTC,CSGQRESSYEQYF
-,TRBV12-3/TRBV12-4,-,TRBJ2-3,TGTGCCAGCAACCGCAGGGGAGGTAGCACAGATACGCAGTATTTT,CASNRRGGSTDTQYF
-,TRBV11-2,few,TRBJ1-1,TGTGCCAGCAGCTTAGATCTGCTGGGGCTAGGGGCTGAAGCTTTCTTT,CASSLDLLGLGAEAFF
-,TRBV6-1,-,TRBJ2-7,TGTGCCAGCAGTCCGTCGTCGGGACGGGTGTCCTACGAGCAGTACTTC,CASSPSSGRVSYEQYF
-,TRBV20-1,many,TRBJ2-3,TGCAGTGCTAGCGGGCGGGCCTTAGATACGCAGTATTTT,CSASGRALDTQYF
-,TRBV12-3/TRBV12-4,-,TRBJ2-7,TGTGCCAGCAGTTTAGAAACAGGGTACGAGCAGTACTTC,CASSLETGYEQYF
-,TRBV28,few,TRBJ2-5,TGTGCCAGCAGTTTAACCCAGTACCAAGAGACCCAGTACTTC,CASSLTQYQETQYF
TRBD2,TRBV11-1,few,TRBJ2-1,TGTGCCAGCAGCTTAGGGATAATGGGCAGGCGGGGGACCTACAATGAGCAGTTCTTC,CASSLGIMGRRGTYNEQFF
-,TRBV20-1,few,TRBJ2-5,TGCAGTGCTGGGACGACTCTACAAGAGACCCAGTACTTC,CSAGTTLQETQYF
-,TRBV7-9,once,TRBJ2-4,TGTGCCAGCAGCCCTCCTTTGACAGCCAAAAACATTCAGTACTTC,CASSPPLTAKNIQYF
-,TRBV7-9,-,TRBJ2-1,TGTGCCAGCAGCTTAAAACTCGAATGGTTCTTC,CASSLKLEWFF
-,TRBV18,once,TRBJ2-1,TGTGCCAGCTCACCGCTCCAGCAGGGTCTCAATGAGCAGTTCTTC,CASSPLQQGLNEQFF
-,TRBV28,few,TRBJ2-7,TGTGCCAGCAGTTACCCTAGCAGGGTACCTCCTTACGAGCAGTACTTC,CASSYPSRVPPYEQYF